The rows below give T cell receptor beta chains drawn from one sample of a study of shared clonotypes between healthy human individuals. The table came from immunoSEQ multiplex PCR; TCRdb's copy has only in-frame clones and leaves some out. This repertoire shows around 560,000 clones, approximately 95% found once; its top ten account for 0.095% to 0.14%. Sequenced material: naive CD8+ T cells sorted from blood. The receptors were sampled from a woman younger than 45 in good health. Both conserved end residues are part of each CDR3. D genes are given only for firm matches. A row's size may be missing; if present it is once, few, many or a size class.

>.|once|TRBV28|TRBJ1-2
TGTGCCAGCAGTCTACTCAGGGACCTGAAAACTAACTATGGCTACACCTTC
CASSLLRDLKTNYGYTF
>TRBD1|.|TRBV28|TRBJ1-5
TGTGCCAGCAGTTTTCAACAGGGGGTCAATCAGCCCCAGCATTTT
CASSFQQGVNQPQHF
>.|.|TRBV27|TRBJ2-1
TGTGCCAGCAGTCGCGCCGGGGCTAGCGCTTTCGATGAGCAGTTCTTC
CASSRAGASAFDEQFF
>.|.|TRBV4-2|TRBJ2-1
TGTGCCAGCAGCCAAGTTGGGGACGAACTTGAGCAGTTCTTC
CASSQVGDELEQFF
>.|once|TRBV6-6|TRBJ2-1
TGTGCCAGCAGTTGGCTGCCGGGTGAGCAGTTCTTC
CASSWLPGEQFF
>.|.|TRBV2|TRBJ1-5
TGTGCCAGCAGTGAAAGAGGACTGACCGCACGCAATCAGCCCCAGCATTTT
CASSERGLTARNQPQHF
>.|.|TRBV5-4|TRBJ1-2
TGTGCCAGCAGCCGACAGCGAAACTATGGCTACACCTTC
CASSRQRNYGYTF
>.|few|TRBV30|TRBJ1-2
TGTGCCTGGTTTTGGGACAACGGCTACACCTTC
CAWFWDNGYTF
>.|.|TRBV15|TRBJ2-7
TGTGCCACCAGGCCTGTTGGGGGGGCCCCCTACGAGCAGTACTTC
CATRPVGGAPYEQYF
>TRBD1|.|TRBV28|TRBJ1-5
TGTGCCAGCAGTTTAGGTCGTGGGGACAGGTACAATCAGCCCCAGCATTTT
CASSLGRGDRYNQPQHF
>TRBD1|.|TRBV30|TRBJ2-7
TGTGCCTGGAGCCAGAGGGGGCAATCTTCCTACGAGCAGTACTTC
CAWSQRGQSSYEQYF
>.|.|TRBV28|TRBJ2-1
TGTGCCAGCAGTTTGGTGGGCTCCAACTCCTACAATGAGCAGTTCTTC
CASSLVGSNSYNEQFF
>TRBD1|.|TRBV5-4|TRBJ2-7
TGTGCCAGCAGCCTGGGACAGGGTCAGGGCTACGAGCAGTACTTC
CASSLGQGQGYEQYF
>TRBD1|.|TRBV28|TRBJ1-2
TGTGCCAGCAGTTTACTTTATCAGGGGGCAGGTGGCTACACCTTC
CASSLLYQGAGGYTF
>TRBD1|.|TRBV19|TRBJ1-2
TGTGCCAGTAGTACGACAGGGTTTTATGGCTACACCTTC
CASSTTGFYGYTF
>.|.|TRBV11-2|TRBJ1-3
TGTGCCAGCAGCTTAGAGATTGGCCCTGACCCCGGGAATGCAGGAAACACCATATATTTT
CASSLEIGPDPGNAGNTIYF
>TRBD1|.|TRBV5-1|TRBJ1-4
TGCGCCAGCAGCTTGGGGGGGACAGGGCCCGAAGAACTGTTTTTT
CASSLGGTGPEELFF
>.|.|TRBV5-4|TRBJ2-2
TGTGCCAGCAGCTTTCATAGCCGGGTAACCGGGGAGCTGTTTTTT
CASSFHSRVTGELFF
>.|.|TRBV27|TRBJ1-1
TGTGCCAGCAGTTTAAATGGGGGGGCGATGAACACTGAAGCTTTCTTT
CASSLNGGAMNTEAFF
>.|.|TRBV5-6|TRBJ2-7
TGTGCCAGCAGCCTGTCGACTAGTTACTACGAGCAGTACTTC
CASSLSTSYYEQYF
>TRBD2|.|TRBV19|TRBJ2-7
TGTGCCAGTAGTTACAGGATTCCTGCGGGAGAGGCCCCCGAGCAGTACTTC
CASSYRIPAGEAPEQYF
>.|.|TRBV11-2|TRBJ1-1
TGTGCCAGCAGCTTACCCGGTCGGGGTAACACTGAAGCTTTCTTT
CASSLPGRGNTEAFF
>TRBD1|.|TRBV7-7|TRBJ2-7
TGTGCCAGCAGTCCGACAGGGTCCCTACTGGGCGAGCAGTACTTC
CASSPTGSLLGEQYF
>.|.|TRBV6-5|TRBJ1-4
TGTGCCAGCAGTCTTTGGACGTCGCCTGGAGAAAAACTGTTTTTT
CASSLWTSPGEKLFF
>TRBD1|.|TRBV7-9|TRBJ1-2
TGTGCCAGCAGCTTAGAGGGGGCCTATGGCTACACCTTC
CASSLEGAYGYTF
>.|once|TRBV4-2|TRBJ1-1
TGTGCCAGCAGCCATCCAGGGGTGAACACTGAAGCTTTCTTT
CASSHPGVNTEAFF
>.|.|TRBV4-1|TRBJ2-7
TGCGCCAGCAGCCTTAAAGGGGGGTACGAGCAGTACTTC
CASSLKGGYEQYF
>.|.|TRBV20-1|TRBJ2-7
TGCAGTGCCCCTAGACAGCTCGAGCAGTACTTC
CSAPRQLEQYF
>.|.|TRBV28|TRBJ2-2
TGTGCCAGCAGTTTTGCCCGGGGGAGTGGCACCGGGGAGCTGTTTTTT
CASSFARGSGTGELFF
>TRBD2|.|TRBV28|TRBJ2-6
TGTGCCAGCAGTTTCGGACCCGGACTAGCGAGTGGGGCCAACGTCCTGACTTTC
CASSFGPGLASGANVLTF
>.|.|TRBV5-6|TRBJ1-3
TGTGCCAGCAGGGTTTGGGGTGGAAACACCATATATTTT
CASRVWGGNTIYF
>.|.|TRBV7-5|TRBJ1-3
TGTGTCAGAAGCGATAACAGGGGCCTAGGGGACACCATATATTTT
CVRSDNRGLGDTIYF
>TRBD2|few|TRBV19|TRBJ2-3
TGTGCCAGCTCTCTCCTACTAGCGGGAGCTTCAGATACGCAGTATTTT
CASSLLLAGASDTQYF
>TRBD1|.|TRBV4-1|TRBJ1-2
TGCGCCAGCAGCTCCAAACAGGGGGCGCGGAGTGGCTACACCTTC
CASSSKQGARSGYTF
>.|.|TRBV27|TRBJ2-7
TGTGCCAGCAGTCACGGACCTCACTACGAGCAGTACTTC
CASSHGPHYEQYF
>.|.|TRBV7-8|TRBJ2-1
TGTGCCAGCAGCTCCCAGGACAACTCGGGTCGCGAGCAGTTCTTC
CASSSQDNSGREQFF
>TRBD1|.|TRBV7-6|TRBJ2-7
TGTGCCAGCAGCCGGACAGGGCTCAACGAGCAGTACTTC
CASSRTGLNEQYF
>.|.|TRBV27|TRBJ1-2
TGTGCCAGCAGTACGGGGGTCTCTGGCTACACCTTC
CASSTGVSGYTF
>TRBD1|.|TRBV6-6|TRBJ1-2
TGTGCCAGCAGTTACAGGGACAGGGGTACCTATGGCTACACCTTC
CASSYRDRGTYGYTF
>.|.|TRBV28|TRBJ1-5
TGTGCCAGCAGTTATGGAGAGGGGAATCAGCCCCAGCATTTT
CASSYGEGNQPQHF
>.|.|TRBV5-1|TRBJ2-7
TGCGCCAGCAGGGGTGGGAGTGGGGCCTACGAGCAGTACTTC
CASRGGSGAYEQYF